This T cell receptor (beta chain) is from a study of identical twins. Findings and caveats of the study: Out-of-frame alpha sequences shared by twins were enriched for low generation probability.

A remark on this clonotype: As yet, its antigen is unknown.

Germline V CDR1 and CDR2: SNHLY, FYNNEI. The CDR3 totals 13 residues. Trimming took 7 bases from V and 1 from J, leaving 9 bases between them. A universal primer binding site was introduced by template switching. The final cDNA contained unique molecular identifiers. TCRdb processed the 5' RACE reads anew with MiXCR; each CDR3 protein has one entry. The data hold fewer than 650,000 distinct CDR3 sequences, with roughly 7.2% observed a single time. The same sample was also used in a study of yellow fever vaccine responses in identical twins.

This TCR derives from a woman aged 18-29 years in good health. V gene TRBV2 combines with J gene TRBJ2-3; D is unresolved. Material for sequencing was PBMCs. The CDR3 region is CASTGRRTDTQYF. Written as DNA, the CDR3 is TGTGCCAGCACCGGCCGGCGCACAGATACGCAGTATTTT.